A single T cell receptor (beta chain) is shown here with its context. Sequencing was performed with immunoSEQ multiplex PCR; in TCRdb, only in-frame clones are kept and a portion is missing. This table holds approximately 100,000 clones, around 87% found once. Trimming took off 7 bases at V and 6 bases at J, with 14 bases between the two ends. The CDR3 contains 14 residues. CDR1 is KGHDR and CDR2 is SFDVKD in the germline V gene. These data belong to a study of T cell responses to AZD1222 COVID-19 vaccine. The source of this sequence is an adult in good health. The material sequenced was peripheral blood, taken on day 0 of AZD1222 vaccination. This sequence joins TRBV24-1 and TRBJ2-2; D possibly matches TRBD1 or TRBD2 (5 bases each). This CDR3 reads CATSPGTAPGELFF. The CDR3 DNA reads TGTGCCACCAGCCCCGGGACGGCCCCCGGGGAGCTGTTTTTT.